The clone carrying this TCR beta chain was counted at least ten times. Its antigen remains unidentified. This sample was taken from a study of human T cells and chemical hapten exposure. General study results and limits: Those TCRs sitting above 1 in 1000 frequency stayed the same with DPC sensitization. Alopecia in all donors means immunity may differ from healthy individuals.

TCRdb recomputed calls from the RACE reads with MiXCR, one row per CDR3 protein. Of about 360,000 distinct CDR3 sequences listed, around 6.9% are singletons. Germline V gene sequence: CDR1 ENHRY, CDR2 SYGVKD. The CDR3 is 12 residues long. Trimming removed 3 bases at V and 3 bases at J, with 4 bases between. Regarding time point: patch test 1, 2 weeks after DPC sensitization. Specified treatment: therapeutic diphenylcyclopropenone sensitization with weekly scalp DPC. Suited to DPC and affected by alopecia, the donors ranged from 18 to 70 years old. The J gene is TRBJ2-3, the V gene TRBV10-3; D is unresolved. Sequenced material: whole blood, taken in connection with sensitization to the hapten diphenylcyclopropenone (DPC). This TCR was sampled from a woman aged 18-29 years with alopecia areata. Some clones in this sample may be carry-over from other donors' samples. The CDR3 region is CAISDTTDTQYF. CDR3 in DNA: TGTGCCATCAGTGACACTACAGATACGCAGTATTTT.